These T cell receptor beta chains were read from a single sample in a study of cytotoxic CD8 clonotypes in ibrutinib-treated CLL. The method was immunoSEQ multiplex PCR; TCRdb's version includes in-frame clones alone and lacks a portion of them. The table includes some 58,000 clones, about 72% detected once. Sequencing was performed on PBMCs, taken after 12 months of ibrutinib treatment. These receptors came from a human donor with chronic lymphocytic leukemia. Both conserved end residues are part of each CDR3. D genes are given only for firm matches. Not all rows give a size; the values are once, few, many and, for expanded clones, a class.

size: once; D: TRBD1; J: TRBJ2-1; V: TRBV7-2; CDR3: CASRKPGTGNNEQFF; DNA: TGTGCCAGCAGAAAACCCGGGACAGGGAACAATGAGCAGTTCTTC
size: .; D: .; J: TRBJ2-5; V: TRBV30; CDR3: CACSPPSRTQYF; DNA: TGTGCCTGCTCCCCCCCCTCGAGGACCCAGTACTTC
size: .; D: .; J: TRBJ2-3; V: TRBV7-9; CDR3: CASSLIGNADTQYF; DNA: TGTGCCAGCAGCTTAATAGGGAATGCGGATACGCAGTATTTT
size: once; D: .; J: TRBJ2-2; V: TRBV5-1; CDR3: CASTITPLGTGELFF; DNA: TGCGCCAGCACCATAACACCCCTCGGTACCGGGGAGCTGTTTTTT
size: once; D: TRBD2; J: TRBJ2-7; V: TRBV6-5; CDR3: CASSYGAGGNEQYF; DNA: TGTGCCAGCAGTTACGGTGCGGGGGGCAACGAGCAGTACTTC
size: .; D: TRBD2; J: TRBJ2-3; V: TRBV5-6; CDR3: CASSPRGRPGGDTQYF; DNA: TGTGCCAGCAGTCCGCGAGGGCGCCCGGGAGGAGATACGCAGTATTTT
size: .; D: TRBD1; J: TRBJ2-7; V: TRBV6-5; CDR3: CASRQGPFNEQYF; DNA: TGTGCCAGTCGACAGGGGCCCTTCAACGAGCAGTACTTC
size: once; D: .; J: TRBJ2-5; V: TRBV30; CDR3: CAWSGTSQETQYF; DNA: TGTGCCTGGAGTGGGACCTCCCAAGAGACCCAGTACTTC
size: .; D: .; J: TRBJ2-7; V: TRBV11-2; CDR3: CASSLQWGLSEQYF; DNA: TGTGCCAGCAGCTTACAATGGGGTCTCAGCGAGCAGTACTTC
size: .; D: TRBD2; J: TRBJ2-1; V: TRBV6-4; CDR3: CASSVRLAGGPHYNEQFF; DNA: TGTGCCAGCAGTGTTCGGCTAGCGGGAGGGCCGCACTACAATGAGCAGTTCTTC
size: few; D: TRBD2; J: TRBJ2-7; V: TRBV4-2; CDR3: CASSLAGGVYEQYF; DNA: TGTGCCAGCAGCCTCGCGGGAGGCGTCTACGAGCAGTACTTC
size: .; D: .; J: TRBJ1-5; V: TRBV21-1; CDR3: CARPTISNQPQHF; DNA: TGTGCCAGACCGACTATTAGCAATCAGCCCCAGCATTTT
size: few; D: .; J: TRBJ2-7; V: TRBV2; CDR3: CASHGYEQYF; DNA: TGCGCGAGCCACGGGTACGAGCAGTACTTC
size: .; D: .; J: TRBJ2-7; V: TRBV18; CDR3: CASSQTGRSYEQYF; DNA: TGTGCCAGCTCACAGACGGGCAGATCCTACGAGCAGTACTTC
size: .; D: TRBD2; J: TRBJ2-1; V: TRBV14; CDR3: CASSQGLAGAREQFF; DNA: TGTGCCAGCAGCCAAGGACTAGCGGGAGCGCGTGAGCAGTTCTTC
size: few; D: .; J: TRBJ2-1; V: TRBV21-1; CDR3: CASSKKERSPHYNEQFF; DNA: TGTGCCAGCAGCAAGAAAGAACGAAGCCCTCATTACAATGAGCAGTTCTTC
size: .; D: TRBD1; J: TRBJ2-7; V: TRBV15; CDR3: CATSSRQGYTYEQYF; DNA: TGTGCCACCAGCAGCAGACAGGGTTACACCTACGAGCAGTACTTC
size: .; D: TRBD2; J: TRBJ2-6; V: TRBV30; CDR3: CAWRYLLAGAGANVLTF; DNA: TGTGCCTGGAGGTATTTACTAGCGGGAGCTGGGGCCAACGTCCTGACTTTC
size: .; D: .; J: TRBJ2-1; V: TRBV27; CDR3: CASSFTARDNEQFF; DNA: TGTGCCAGCAGTTTTACTGCCAGAGACAATGAGCAGTTCTTC
size: once; D: TRBD2; J: TRBJ2-7; V: TRBV5-1; CDR3: CASSSRGSGVREQYF; DNA: TGCGCCAGCAGCTCCCGGGGGAGCGGGGTGAGGGAGCAGTACTTC
size: .; D: .; J: TRBJ2-3; V: TRBV11-2; CDR3: CASSLVFGEPRTQYF; DNA: TGTGCCAGCAGCTTAGTATTCGGGGAACCCCGCACGCAGTATTTT
size: .; D: TRBD1; J: TRBJ2-7; V: TRBV4-1; CDR3: CASRDTTGLGEQYF; DNA: TGCGCCAGCAGGGATACGACAGGGTTAGGCGAGCAGTACTTC
size: .; D: .; J: TRBJ2-1; V: TRBV11-2; CDR3: CASSLDQRTAFYNEQFF; DNA: TGTGCCAGCAGCTTAGATCAGCGAACAGCCTTCTACAATGAGCAGTTCTTC
size: .; D: .; J: TRBJ1-3; V: TRBV9; CDR3: CASSILPQGGNSGNTIYF; DNA: TGTGCCAGCAGCATCCTGCCCCAAGGGGGGAACTCTGGAAACACCATATATTTT
size: .; D: TRBD1; J: TRBJ1-1; V: TRBV5-1; CDR3: CASSLQGQLNEAFF; DNA: TGCGCCAGCAGCCTCCAGGGACAGCTAAATGAAGCTTTCTTT
size: few; D: TRBD1; J: TRBJ2-7; V: TRBV4-2; CDR3: CASSQEVGTGVEQYF; DNA: TGTGCCAGCAGCCAAGAAGTGGGGACAGGGGTCGAGCAGTACTTC
size: .; D: TRBD2; J: TRBJ2-2; V: TRBV4-1; CDR3: CASSSALAGVNTGELFF; DNA: TGCGCCAGCAGCTCAGCCCTAGCGGGAGTTAACACCGGGGAGCTGTTTTTT